A single sample gave rise to the 21 T cell receptor beta chains below, sequenced in a study of blood T cell repertoires in COVID-19. The method was immunoSEQ multiplex PCR; TCRdb's version includes in-frame clones alone and lacks a portion of them. The sample yields about 170,000 clones, roughly 80% seen once. Sequenced material: peripheral blood. The receptor source for this set is a human donor with acute or convalescent COVID-19. The donor label of this sample is uncertain.

The chain couples TRBV4-1 to TRBJ1-1; D may be TRBD1 (6 bases). Trimming shortened V by 0 bases and J by 5 bases, and 16 bases separated the two germline ends. Germline V gene sequence: CDR1 MGHRA, CDR2 YSYEKL. The CDR3 covers 16 residues. The CDR3 loop reads CASSQDLGQGWTEAFF. CDR3 sequence (DNA): TGCGCCAGCAGCCAAGATCTTGGGCAGGGGTGGACTGAAGCTTTCTTT.

This clone was detected only once. The V gene is TRBV12-3 or TRBV12-4, the J gene TRBJ1-1; no clear D. This CDR3 has 13 amino acids. V shed 3 bases and J shed 3 bases, with 8 bases lying between them. The CDR3 sequence is CASSLSGDTEAFF. In nucleotides, the CDR3 is TGTGCCAGCAGTTTGTCCGGGGACACTGAAGCTTTCTTT.

A single count supports this clone. The V call is TRBV12-3 or TRBV12-4, the J call TRBJ2-7; 10 positions match TRBD1. V gave up 8 bases and J gave up 6 bases; unmatched junction bases: 4. This CDR3 is built from 12 residues. CDR3 region: CASRDRGGEQYF. CDR3 DNA sequence: TGTGCCAGCCGGGACAGGGGTGGCGAGCAGTACTTC.

This clone was picked up one time. The chain employs TRBV6-6 and TRBJ1-4, with 9 bases matching TRBD1. The germline CDR1 and CDR2 sequences are MNHNY and SVGAGI (reference sequence). The CDR3 is made up of 18 amino acids. V lost 5 bases, J lost 0 bases, and 10 bases stayed unmatched. CDR3 amino acids: CASSPPGQGLATNEKLFF. DNA of the CDR3: TGTGCCAGCAGTCCCCCGGGACAGGGCCTTGCAACTAATGAAAAACTGTTTTTT.

J is TRBJ2-7 and V is TRBV5-5; TRBD1 matches 9 bases. CDR1 and CDR2 from the germline V gene are SGHKS and YYEKEE (reference sequence). J lost 3 bases, V lost 0 bases, and 7 bases had no gene match. The CDR3 covers 16 residues. CDR3 protein: CASSLDGTGSLYEQYF. CDR3 coding DNA: TGTGCCAGCAGCTTGGACGGGACAGGGAGTCTCTACGAGCAGTACTTC. Complete variable domain (other parts from reference TRBV5-5 and TRBJ2-7): DAGVTQSPTHLIKTRGQQVTLRCSPISGHKSVSWYQQVLGQGPQFIFQYYEKEERGRGNFPDRFSARQFPNYSSELNVNALLLGDSALYLCASSLDGTGSLYEQYFGPGTRLTVT.

The rearrangement uses TRBV2 and TRBJ2-5, with D possibly TRBD2 on 5 matching bases. This CDR3 contains 14 residues. In germline, CDR1 is SNHLY, CDR2 FYNNEI. V gave up 7 bases and J gave up 2 bases, with 14 bases separating them. This CDR3 reads CASNLVAQQETQYF. The CDR3 DNA follows: TGTGCCAGCAATCTTGTAGCGCAACAAGAGACCCAGTACTTC. Full variable domain (rest looked up from reference TRBV2 and TRBJ2-5): EPEVTQTPSHQVTQMGQEVILRCVPISNHLYFYWYRQILGQKVEFLVSFYNNEISEKSEIFDDQFSVERPDGSNFTLKIRSTKLEDSAMYFCASNLVAQQETQYFGPGTRLLVL.

This clone appeared a single time. CDR3 residues: CATTREGRSTEAFF. The CDR3 bases are TGCGCCACCACCCGCGAGGGGAGGTCCACTGAAGCTTTCTTT. The V and J genes are TRBV10-2 and TRBJ1-1, with D possibly matching TRBD1 (5 bases). Trimming stripped 10 bases from V and 4 bases from J, with 19 bases between. The CDR3 totals 14 residues. CDR1 and CDR2 from the germline V gene are WSHSY and SAAADI.

The rearrangement links TRBV28 to TRBJ2-6; the match to TRBD1 covers 7 bases. This CDR3 is 15 amino acids long. Germline V gives CDR1 MDHEN, CDR2 SYDVKM. J lost 0 bases, V lost 6 bases, and 2 bases had no gene match. The CDR3 protein is CASRTGSSGANVLTF. The DNA of the CDR3 is TGTGCCAGCAGGACAGGGTCCTCTGGGGCCAACGTCCTGACTTTC.

This clone came up a few times. The chain combines TRBV19 with TRBJ1-2; D perhaps matches TRBD1 (6 bases). The germline V gene has CDR1 LNHDA and CDR2 SQIVND (reference sequence). This CDR3 comprises 14 residues. Trimming removed 1 base at V and 8 bases at J, with 14 bases between. Here the CDR3 reads CASSIGDKTQGYTF. CDR3 nucleotide sequence: TGTGCCAGTAGTATAGGGGACAAAACTCAGGGCTACACCTTC.

The chain carries TRBV19 and TRBJ2-1; the match to TRBD1 covers 7 bases. The trim removed 3 bases at V and 6 bases at J, leaving 14 bases unmatched. The CDR3 runs to 17 residues. CDR1 and CDR2 (germline): LNHDA, SQIVND (reference sequence). The CDR3 region is CASSMGWDSSFLNEQFF. CDR3 nucleotides: TGTGCCAGTAGTATGGGCTGGGACAGTTCTTTCCTCAATGAGCAGTTCTTC.

This clone was detected once. The chain combines TRBV10-2 with TRBJ2-3; 14 bases agree with TRBD2. The CDR3 has 18 amino acids. Per the germline V gene, CDR1 is WSHSY and CDR2 is SAAADI. Trimming cost V 3 bases and J 3 bases; bases outside gene matches: 8. This CDR3 is CASSEGTSGGDRTDTQYF. Here the CDR3 DNA reads TGCGCCAGCAGTGAAGGGACTAGCGGGGGCGACAGGACAGATACGCAGTATTTT.

Here the CDR3 DNA reads TGTGCCAGTAGTATAGCGGGCAGGGGGGCCGGTGGCTACACCTTC. Translation gives CASSIAGRGAGGYTF. The J gene is TRBJ1-2, the V gene TRBV19, with 7 bases fitting TRBD1. The CDR3 length is 15 residues. CDR1 and CDR2 (germline): LNHDA, SQIVND (reference sequence). The V and J ends lost 1 base and 7 bases, in that order; junction bases with no gene match: 9. The entire variable domain, with the rest obtained from reference TRBV19 and TRBJ1-2, is as follows: DGGITQSPKYLFRKEGQNVTLSCEQNLNHDAMYWYRQDPGQGLRLIYYSQIVNDFQKGDIAEGYSVSREKKESFPLTVTSAQKNPTAFYLCASSIAGRGAGGYTFGSGTRLTVV.

This chain connects TRBV5-1 to TRBJ2-5, with D maybe TRBD1 (7 bases). Per the germline V gene, CDR1 is SGHRS and CDR2 is YFSETQ. V lost 4 bases and J lost 2, with 9 bases in between. The CDR3 sequence is 13 residues long. The CDR3 region is CASSAGQQETQYF. In DNA form, the CDR3 reads TGCGCCAGCAGCGCGGGACAGCAAGAGACCCAGTACTTC.

The chain carries TRBV5-8 and TRBJ1-5; TRBD1 matches 9 bases. J was trimmed by 7 bases and V by 2 bases; bases with no gene match: 7. CDR3 size: 15 residues. Germline V gene lookup returns CDR1 SGHTS and CDR2 YDEGEE. The CDR3 sequence: CASSFDGTGKQPQHF. Written as DNA, the CDR3 is TGTGCCAGCAGCTTCGATGGGACAGGGAAACAGCCCCAGCATTTT.

V gene TRBV19 combines with J gene TRBJ1-3; D may be TRBD1 (6 bases). The ends were cut back, 4 bases at V and 4 bases at J, with 17 bases in the middle. CDR3 length: 16 residues. Germline CDR1 and CDR2: LNHDA and SQIVND (reference sequence). The CDR3, as DNA: TGTGCCAGTAGTACCCGGACAGTCGCCTGGGGAAACACCATATATTTT. Protein: CASSTRTVAWGNTIYF.

V usage is TRBV13 and J usage is TRBJ2-3, with 9 nucleotides matching TRBD2. The CDR3 contains 17 residues. V trimming: 0 bases; J trimming: 4 bases; junction bases outside the gene matches: 8. Germline V gene lookup returns CDR1 PRHDT and CDR2 FYEKMQ (reference sequence). CDR3 residues: CASSLGWVAGVPDTQYF. DNA for the CDR3: TGTGCCAGCAGCTTAGGCTGGGTAGCGGGGGTTCCAGATACGCAGTATTTT.

The chain is built from TRBV19 and TRBJ2-7, with D maybe TRBD2 (5 bases). Trimming took 3 bases from V and 3 from J, leaving 12 bases between them. Germline loops: CDR1 LNHDA, CDR2 SQIVND (reference sequence). The CDR3 consists of 14 residues. As DNA, the CDR3 is TGTGCCAGTAGTATCCCGGGAACCGTCTACGAGCAGTACTTC. Amino acids: CASSIPGTVYEQYF.

The chain combines TRBV6-5 with TRBJ2-3, with a weak D call TRBD2 (5 bases). V lost 7 bases to trimming and J lost 4 bases, with 18 bases between them. The CDR3 has 15 residues. Germline CDR1 MNHEY, CDR2 SVGAGI. Here the CDR3 reads CASKVSAGYADTQYF. The CDR3 DNA reads as TGTGCCAGCAAGGTGTCGGCGGGTTATGCAGATACGCAGTATTTT.

V is TRBV5-1 and J is TRBJ2-5; TRBD2 matches 13 bases. V lost 5 bases and J lost 4; bases outside the gene matches: 8. CDR1 SGHRS and CDR2 YFSETQ come from the germline V gene. The CDR3 length is 16 residues. CDR3 sequence: CASRRDGTSGIETQYF. CDR3 nucleotide sequence: TGCGCCAGCAGACGTGATGGGACTAGCGGGATAGAGACCCAGTACTTC.

The chain couples TRBV12-3 or TRBV12-4 to TRBJ1-1; D might be TRBD1 (6 bases). The CDR3 contains 11 residues. Trimming removed 7 bases at V and 8 bases at J, with 11 bases between. CDR3 amino acids: CASTRTVEAFF. The CDR3, as DNA: TGTGCCAGCACCAGGACAGTGGAAGCTTTCTTT.

J is TRBJ1-4 and V is TRBV10-2; 7 positions match TRBD1. The length of the CDR3 is 13 residues. Germline V gene data show CDR1 as WSHSY and CDR2 as SAAADI. The ends lost 8 bases at V and 5 bases at J; junction bases unmatched: 5. The CDR3 nucleotides are TGCGCCAGCTGGGACAGAGGAAATGAAAAACTGTTTTTT. The encoded protein is CASWDRGNEKLFF.